This TCR beta chain was retrieved from a study of blood T cell repertoires in COVID-19. Whole-study context: Sites across the United States, Italy and Spain contributed samples from acute and convalescent COVID-19.

The length of the CDR3 is 16 residues. Deletions cut 4 bases from V and 3 bases from J, with 16 bases between. Germline assignment: CDR1 SGHRS and CDR2 YFSETQ. Original methodology: Nucleated cell number was recorded as an estimate derived from reference gene primer amplification. The data were produced by immunoSEQ multiplex PCR, yet TCRdb's version contains in-frame clones alone and is incomplete. That table is the source of V, J and clone size, and D and trimming were worked out from the DNA. Counted here are more than 300,000 clones, about 85% occurring once; the ten biggest clones make up 5.5% to 6%. Study members were between about 18 and 95 years old and lived in some 26 US regions. Participant-reported clinical history was the basis for cohort assignment.

This receptor was obtained from a woman in her thirties who had recovered from COVID-19. The V gene is TRBV5-1, the J gene TRBJ2-2; perhaps TRBD1 as D (5 bases). Sequences were obtained from PBMCs or T cells enriched from blood (not recorded which). CDR3 in DNA: TGCGCCAGCAGCCCATCGGCAGGGCAGGACACCGGGGAGCTGTTTTTT. Encoded protein: CASSPSAGQDTGELFF.